A single sample gave rise to the 5 T cell receptor beta chains below, sequenced in a study of PD-L1 blockade in urothelial cancer. Data came from immunoSEQ multiplex PCR; TCRdb stores just in-frame clones and leaves some out. Here the sample spans around 20,000 clones, about 90% being singletons. The starting material was PBMCs, obtained around atezolizumab (anti-PD-L1) treatment. The receptors originated from a man aged 45-60 years with urothelial cancer.

V gene TRBV5-4 combines with J gene TRBJ2-5; TRBD1 matches at 9 bases. CDR1 SGHNT and CDR2 YYREEE come from the germline V gene (reference sequence). The trim removed 4 bases at V and 4 bases at J, leaving 5 bases unmatched. The CDR3 has 14 residues. Here the CDR3 reads CASSPTGGGETQYF. The CDR3 bases are TGTGCCAGCAGCCCGACAGGGGGTGGAGAGACCCAGTACTTC.

This clone turned up a few times. The chain carries TRBV18 and TRBJ1-5, with D possibly matching TRBD1 (6 bases). Trimming cost V 6 bases and J 4 bases, with 10 bases left between them. The CDR3 length is 13 residues. Germline CDR1 and CDR2: KGHSH and LQKENI. CDR3 nucleotides: TGTGCCAGCTCGCCAGGGGAGAATCAGCCCCAGCATTTT. It translates to CASSPGENQPQHF.

This clone was recorded once. The CDR3 DNA reads TGTGCCAGCAGCTTAACGGTGGGACTAGCGAGGGGGACCCAGTACTTC. Translating gives CASSLTVGLARGTQYF. The rearrangement uses TRBV7-3 and TRBJ2-5; 10 bases agree with TRBD2. The CDR3 sequence is 16 residues long. The V segment lost 0 bases and the J segment 7 bases; nucleotides outside the gene matches: 8. CDR1 is SGHTA and CDR2 is FQGTGA in the germline V gene.

The V and J genes are TRBV5-1 and TRBJ2-7, with a possible D match to TRBD1 (6 bases). The germline V and J ends were trimmed by 5 bases and 3 bases, with 12 bases remaining between them. Germline V lookup: CDR1 SGHRS, CDR2 YFSETQ. This CDR3 is 13 amino acids long. DNA for the CDR3: TGCGCCAGCAGGGGGACGGGACACTACGAGCAGTACTTC. Translation: CASRGTGHYEQYF.

The chain is built from TRBV7-2 and TRBJ2-3; TRBD1 is a possible D gene (6 bases). Trimming left V 0 bases short and J 1 base short, with 14 bases between. CDR1 and CDR2 (germline): SGHTA, FQGNSA. This CDR3 is 17 amino acids long. CDR3 residues: CASSLAETQGRTDTQYF. The CDR3 DNA reads as TGTGCCAGCAGCTTAGCGGAAACACAGGGACGCACAGATACGCAGTATTTT.